This T cell receptor (beta chain) came from a study of metastatic and nonmetastatic thyroid tumors. Across the study: A comparison of repertoires was made across blood and tumor or nodule tissue from malignant and benign thyroid patients.

Thyroid surgery was performed in patients who had received no treatment beforehand. Per the study methods: Variation in CDR3 across clinicopathological groups served as the basis for constructing a distant-metastasis classifier in papillary thyroid cancer. TCRdb recomputed clones from the PCR reads via MiXCR. These V and J calls derive from TCRdb rather than the authors' analysis. The sample has fewer than 20,000 clones; over 25% are singletons. J lost 0 bases, V lost 3 bases, and 3 bases had no gene match. In germline, CDR1 is LGHNA, CDR2 YSLEER. The CDR3 has 15 amino acids. Sequenced material: tumor tissue. This TCR came from a male donor with papillary thyroid cancer or a benign thyroid nodule (not recorded which). Some clones in this sample may be carry-over from other donors' samples. This chain links TRBV4-3 with TRBJ1-1; 8 bases are shared with TRBD1. The CDR3 loop is CASSQRQGLNTEAFF. As DNA, the CDR3 is TGCGCCAGCAGCCAGCGACAGGGGCTGAACACTGAAGCTTTCTTT.